The clone carrying this TCR beta chain was counted ten times or more. Its target is not known. This entry belongs to a study of CD8 T cells in ankylosing spondylitis. Trimming left V 3 bases short and J 4 bases short, with 12 bases between. The CDR3 extends over 14 amino acids. Per the germline V gene, CDR1 is MGHDK and CDR2 is SYGVNS. Points from the study as a whole: There was reportedly significant enrichment of clones that were disease-linked in matched ankylosing spondylitis synovial fluid. A TCR beta motif made of several highly homologous variants seemed typical of ankylosing spondylitis blood. Prior literature has documented some motif variants in synovial fluid and blood from reactive arthritis.

TCRdb re-analysed the 5' RACE reads in MiXCR, keeping a single row per CDR3 protein. The table includes 250,000 to 400,000 distinct CDR3 sequences, under 14% detected once. The chain has TRBV25-1 and TRBJ1-2, with a weak D call TRBD1 (5 bases). The specimen sequenced was blood, either unsorted or a sorted T cell fraction (not recorded which). The clonotype comes from a female donor with ankylosing spondylitis or in good health (not recorded which). DNA for the CDR3: TGTGCCAGCAGTGATTCGGGGGTCAGCTATGGCTACACCTTC. This codes for CASSDSGVSYGYTF.